Listed here are 10 T cell receptor beta chains from one sample, sequenced in a study of blood T cells in healthy people across ages. PCR was performed a second time for about 6 to 12 cycles using a sample-barcoded 5' primer and a J-beta primer mix. TCRdb recomputed calls from the 5' RACE reads with MiXCR, one row per CDR3 protein. The sample consists of approximately 600,000 distinct CDR3 sequences, 58% of them appearing once. Sequenced material: blood. These receptors were collected from a man between 60 and 75 years old in good health.

For this clonotype: A much larger clone sits a single nucleotide away, making a read error possible. V is TRBV20-1 and J is TRBJ1-2; TRBD1 aligns across 8 bases. Germline V CDR1 and CDR2: DFQATT, SNEGSKA (reference sequence). This CDR3 contains 13 residues. The chain's CDR3 is CSASRTGYYDYTF. DNA of the CDR3: TGCAGTGCTAGCCGGACAGGGTACTATGACTACACCTTC.

This rearrangement joins TRBV5-6 to TRBJ2-1; 15 nucleotides align to TRBD2. Germline V CDR1 and CDR2: SGHDT, YYEEEE. This CDR3 comprises 17 residues. Losses at the gene ends were 4 bases for V and 4 bases for J; bases not matched to a gene: 6. In DNA, the CDR3 is TGTGCCAGCAGCACCGGACTAGCGGGGGGGAAATACAATGAGCAGTTCTTC. Protein: CASSTGLAGGKYNEQFF.

The rearrangement links TRBV20-1 to TRBJ2-3; D gene unclear. Between the trimmed V and J ends, which lost 4 bases and 1 base, there was a span of 15 bases. This CDR3 has 15 amino acids. In germline, CDR1 is DFQATT, CDR2 SNEGSKA (reference sequence). The CDR3 coding sequence is TGCAGTGCTACGGGTGCTGTTGGCGGCACAGATACGCAGTATTTT. This codes for CSATGAVGGTDTQYF.

This chain uses TRBV6-1 with TRBJ2-1; TRBD1 is a possible D gene (5 bases). The last part of the DNA fits TRBJ2-7 better; the J call may be wrong. Germline lookup yields CDR1 MNHNS and CDR2 SASEGT. This CDR3 contains 11 residues. In DNA form, the CDR3 reads TGTGCCACCGCGCGACAGAATGAGCAGTACTTC. Translating gives CATARQNEQYF.

The chain employs TRBV28 and TRBJ1-2, with a possible D match to TRBD1 (5 bases). This CDR3 is built from 15 residues. Germline V CDR1 and CDR2: MDHEN, SYDVKM. V lost 7 bases and J lost 0, with 15 bases in between. CDR3 loop: CASTGDGGTNYGYTF. As DNA, the CDR3 is TGTGCCAGCACCGGGGACGGGGGAACTAACTATGGCTACACCTTC.

The chain employs TRBV29-1 and TRBJ2-3; no clear D gene. V dropped 1 base and J dropped 0 bases, with 11 bases sitting between them. CDR1 and CDR2 (germline): SQVTM, ANQGSEA. The CDR3 covers 15 residues. DNA for the CDR3: TGCAGCGTTGAAGGGACGGCGCCCAGCACAGATACGCAGTATTTT. This encodes CSVEGTAPSTDTQYF.

The chain couples TRBV15 to TRBJ2-2, with 9 bases fitting TRBD1. V was pared by 7 bases and J by 8 bases, with 8 bases of the junction left unmatched. The CDR3 has 14 amino acids. Germline values: CDR1 LNHNV, CDR2 YYDKDF (reference sequence). The CDR3, as DNA: TGTGCCACCACACGAACAGGGGGCGTGGGGGAGCTGTTTTTT. It is translated as CATTRTGGVGELFF.

The J gene is TRBJ2-7, the V gene TRBV6-1; a weak D match, TRBD1 (6 bases). V shed 1 base and J shed 1 base, with 11 bases lying between them. The germline V gene encodes CDR1 MNHNS and CDR2 SASEGT. The CDR3 runs to 15 residues. The CDR3 nucleotides read TGTGCCAGCAGTGAAGAGGCAGGGGATTCCTACGAGCAGTACTTC. Its protein is CASSEEAGDSYEQYF.

Regarding this clonotype: Since a much larger clone is just one base distant, this may be a read error. The V gene is TRBV14, the J gene TRBJ2-6; no definite D call. From germline, CDR1 is SGHDN and CDR2 FVKESK. The CDR3 covers 15 residues. V lost 3 bases, J lost 3 bases, and 9 bases lay in between. The CDR3 region is CASSHPGFGANVLTF. The DNA of the CDR3 is TGTGCCAGCAGCCACCCCGGGTTTGGGGCCAACGTCCTGACTTTC.

CDR3 sequence reads: CASSEYRTANTGELFF. In nucleotides, the CDR3 is TGTGCCAGCAGTGAATACCGGACAGCGAACACCGGGGAGCTGTTTTTT. This chain connects TRBV2 to TRBJ2-2; D is perhaps TRBD1 (6 bases). CDR3 length equals 16 residues. CDR1 and CDR2 from the germline V gene are SNHLY and FYNNEI. The V end was cut by 2 bases, the J end by 0 bases, with 10 bases between.